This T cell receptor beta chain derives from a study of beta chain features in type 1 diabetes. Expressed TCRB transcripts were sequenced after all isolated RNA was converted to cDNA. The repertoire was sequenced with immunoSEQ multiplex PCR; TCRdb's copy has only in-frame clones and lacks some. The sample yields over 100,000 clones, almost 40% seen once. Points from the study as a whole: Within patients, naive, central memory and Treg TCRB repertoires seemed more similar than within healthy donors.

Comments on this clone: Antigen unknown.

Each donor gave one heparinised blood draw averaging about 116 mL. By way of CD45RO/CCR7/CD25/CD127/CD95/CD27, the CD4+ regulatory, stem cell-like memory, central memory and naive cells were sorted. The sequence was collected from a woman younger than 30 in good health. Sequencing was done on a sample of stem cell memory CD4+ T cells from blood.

CDR3 residues: CASSQRQGRRNTEAFF. CDR3 DNA sequence: TGCGCCAGCAGCCAAAGACAGGGGCGGAGGAACACTGAAGCTTTCTTT. The J gene is TRBJ1-1, the V gene TRBV5-1, with 8 bases matching TRBD1. V lost 4 bases to trimming and J lost 1 base; unmatched junction nucleotides: 9. The CDR3 consists of 16 residues. Germline values: CDR1 SGHRS, CDR2 YFSETQ.